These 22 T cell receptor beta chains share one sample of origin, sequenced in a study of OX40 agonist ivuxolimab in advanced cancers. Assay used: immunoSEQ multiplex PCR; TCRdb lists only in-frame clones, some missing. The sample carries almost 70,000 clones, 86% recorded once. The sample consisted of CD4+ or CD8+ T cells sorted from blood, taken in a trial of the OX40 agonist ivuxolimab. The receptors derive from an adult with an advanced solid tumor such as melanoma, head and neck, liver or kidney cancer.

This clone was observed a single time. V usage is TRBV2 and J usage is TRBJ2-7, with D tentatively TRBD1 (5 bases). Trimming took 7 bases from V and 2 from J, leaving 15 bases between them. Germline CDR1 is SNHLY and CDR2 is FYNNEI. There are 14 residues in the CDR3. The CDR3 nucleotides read TGTGCCAGCACCATTAGACAGACCACCTACGAGCAGTACTTC. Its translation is CASTIRQTTYEQYF.

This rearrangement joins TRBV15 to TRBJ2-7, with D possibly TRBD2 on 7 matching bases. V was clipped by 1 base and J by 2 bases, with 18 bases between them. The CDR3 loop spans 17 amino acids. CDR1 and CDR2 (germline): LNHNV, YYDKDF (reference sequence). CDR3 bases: TGTGCCACCAGCAGAGGAGGCGGGGGCGGCAAGGCCTACGAGCAGTACTTC. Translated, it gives CATSRGGGGGKAYEQYF.

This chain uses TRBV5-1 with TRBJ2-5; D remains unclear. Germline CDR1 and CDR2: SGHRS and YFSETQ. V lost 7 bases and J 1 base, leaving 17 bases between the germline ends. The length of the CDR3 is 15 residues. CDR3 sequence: CASRRMGSLQETQYF. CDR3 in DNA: TGCGCCAGCCGTCGGATGGGCAGTCTCCAAGAGACCCAGTACTTC.

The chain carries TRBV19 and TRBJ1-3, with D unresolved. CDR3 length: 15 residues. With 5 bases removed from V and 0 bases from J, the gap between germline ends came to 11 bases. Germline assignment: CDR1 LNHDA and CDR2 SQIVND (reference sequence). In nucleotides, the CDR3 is TGTGCCAGTAGTCCCCAGATTGGCTCTGGAAACACCATATATTTT. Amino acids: CASSPQIGSGNTIYF.

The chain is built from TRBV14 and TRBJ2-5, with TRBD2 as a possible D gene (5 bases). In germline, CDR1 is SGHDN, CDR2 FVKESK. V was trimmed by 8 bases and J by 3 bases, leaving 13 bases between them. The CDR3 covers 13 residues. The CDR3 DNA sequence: TGTGCCAGCGCCCCGGGGAGCAAAGAGACCCAGTACTTC. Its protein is CASAPGSKETQYF.

DNA for the CDR3: TGTGCCAGCAGCCCTAACGCGAACACCGGGGAGCTGTTTTTT. Translation gives CASSPNANTGELFF. J is TRBJ2-2 and V is TRBV7-6, with D hard to call. This CDR3 is 14 amino acids long. CDR1 is SGHVS and CDR2 is FNYEAQ in the germline V gene. Trimming shortened V by 5 bases and J by 0 bases, and 7 bases separated the two germline ends.

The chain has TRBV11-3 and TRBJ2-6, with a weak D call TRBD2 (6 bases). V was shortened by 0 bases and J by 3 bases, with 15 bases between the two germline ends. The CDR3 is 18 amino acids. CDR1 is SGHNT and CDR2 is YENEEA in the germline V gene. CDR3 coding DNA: TGTGCCAGCAGCTTAGAGAGCGGGCAGACGGGTGGGGCCAACGTCCTGACTTTC. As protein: CASSLESGQTGGANVLTF.

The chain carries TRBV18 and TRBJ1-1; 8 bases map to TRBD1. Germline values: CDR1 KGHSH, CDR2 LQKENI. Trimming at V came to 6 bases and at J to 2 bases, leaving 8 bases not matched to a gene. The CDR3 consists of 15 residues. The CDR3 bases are TGTGCCAGCTCCCCTCAGGGGGCGGTAAACACTGAAGCTTTCTTT. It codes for CASSPQGAVNTEAFF.

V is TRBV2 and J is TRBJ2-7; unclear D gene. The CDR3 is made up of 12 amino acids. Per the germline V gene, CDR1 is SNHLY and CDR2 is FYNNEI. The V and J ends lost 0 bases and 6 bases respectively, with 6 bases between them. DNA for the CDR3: TGTGCCAGCAGTGAAGCGCTTAGCGAGCAGTACTTC. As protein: CASSEALSEQYF. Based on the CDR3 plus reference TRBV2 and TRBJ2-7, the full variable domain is EPEVTQTPSHQVTQMGQEVILRCVPISNHLYFYWYRQILGQKVEFLVSFYNNEISEKSEIFDDQFSVERPDGSNFTLKIRSTKLEDSAMYFCASSEALSEQYFGPGTRLTVT.

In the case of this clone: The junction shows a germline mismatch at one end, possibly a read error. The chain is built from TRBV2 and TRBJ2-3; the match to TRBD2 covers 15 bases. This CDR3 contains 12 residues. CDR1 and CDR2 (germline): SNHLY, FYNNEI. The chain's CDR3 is CASSSGTSGGHF. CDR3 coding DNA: TGTGCCAGCAGTTCCGGGACTAGCGGGGGGCATTTT.

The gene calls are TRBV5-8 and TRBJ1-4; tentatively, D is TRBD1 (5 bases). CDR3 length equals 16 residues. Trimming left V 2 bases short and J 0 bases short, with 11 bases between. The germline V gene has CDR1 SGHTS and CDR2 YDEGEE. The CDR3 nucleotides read TGTGCCAGCAGCTTTCAGGGAACCACAACTAATGAAAAACTGTTTTTT. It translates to CASSFQGTTTNEKLFF.

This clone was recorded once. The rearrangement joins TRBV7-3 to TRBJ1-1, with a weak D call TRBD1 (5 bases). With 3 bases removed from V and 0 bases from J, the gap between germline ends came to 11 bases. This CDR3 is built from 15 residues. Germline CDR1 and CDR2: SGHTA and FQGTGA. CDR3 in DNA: TGTGCCAGCAGCTTGCTTCAACAGGTGAACACTGAAGCTTTCTTT. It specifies CASSLLQQVNTEAFF.

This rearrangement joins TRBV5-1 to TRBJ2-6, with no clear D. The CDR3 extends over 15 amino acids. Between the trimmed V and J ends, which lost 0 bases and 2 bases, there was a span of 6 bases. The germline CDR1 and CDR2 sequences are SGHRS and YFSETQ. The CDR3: CASSLGDTGANVLTF. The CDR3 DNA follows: TGCGCCAGCAGCTTGGGCGATACTGGGGCCAACGTCCTGACTTTC.

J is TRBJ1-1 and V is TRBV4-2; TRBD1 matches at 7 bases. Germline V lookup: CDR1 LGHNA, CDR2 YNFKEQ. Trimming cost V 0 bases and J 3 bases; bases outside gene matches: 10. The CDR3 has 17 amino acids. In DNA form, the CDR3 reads TGTGCCAGCAGCCAAGACCAATCGACAGGGCGTCACACTGAAGCTTTCTTT. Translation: CASSQDQSTGRHTEAFF.

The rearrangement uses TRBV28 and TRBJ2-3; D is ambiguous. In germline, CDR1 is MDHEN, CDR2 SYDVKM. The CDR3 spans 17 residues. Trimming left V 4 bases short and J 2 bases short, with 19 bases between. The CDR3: CASSYFFRRQHTDTQYF. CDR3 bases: TGTGCCAGCAGTTATTTTTTTCGGCGACAACACACAGATACGCAGTATTTT.

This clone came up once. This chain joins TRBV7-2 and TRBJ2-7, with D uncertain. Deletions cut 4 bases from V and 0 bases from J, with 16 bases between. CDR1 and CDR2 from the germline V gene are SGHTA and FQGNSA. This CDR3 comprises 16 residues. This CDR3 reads CASSSRSGSLSYEQYF. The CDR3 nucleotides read TGTGCCAGCAGCTCGCGTTCGGGTTCCCTCTCCTACGAGCAGTACTTC.

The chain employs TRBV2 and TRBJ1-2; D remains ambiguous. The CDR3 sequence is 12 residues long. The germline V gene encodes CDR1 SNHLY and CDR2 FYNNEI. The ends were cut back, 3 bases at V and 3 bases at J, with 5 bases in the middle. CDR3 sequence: CASSDRDYGYTF. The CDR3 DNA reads TGTGCCAGCAGTGATCGGGACTATGGCTACACCTTC.

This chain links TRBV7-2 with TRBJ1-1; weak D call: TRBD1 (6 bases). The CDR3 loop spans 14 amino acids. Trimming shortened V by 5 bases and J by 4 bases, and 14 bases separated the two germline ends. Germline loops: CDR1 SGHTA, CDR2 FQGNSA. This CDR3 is CASSLRGGGTEAFF. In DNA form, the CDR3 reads TGTGCCAGCAGCCTTAGAGGGGGTGGCACTGAAGCTTTCTTT.

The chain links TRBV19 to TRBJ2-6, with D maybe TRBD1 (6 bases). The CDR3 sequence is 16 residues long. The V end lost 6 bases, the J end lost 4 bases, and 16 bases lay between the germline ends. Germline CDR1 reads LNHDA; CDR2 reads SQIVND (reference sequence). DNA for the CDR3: TGTGCCAGTAGCAGTCGCAGGGGTAACGGGGCCAACGTCCTGACTTTC. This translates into CASSSRRGNGANVLTF.

The DNA of the CDR3 is TGTGCCAGCACTCGGGGGATAAACACCGGGGAGCTGTTTTTT. Residues: CASTRGINTGELFF. This chain uses TRBV7-7 with TRBJ2-2, with D possibly matching TRBD2 (6 bases). Germline lookup yields CDR1 SSHAT and CDR2 FNYEAQ (reference sequence). The length of the CDR3 is 14 residues. The V gene lost 7 bases and the J gene lost 2 bases, with 11 bases spanning the gap.

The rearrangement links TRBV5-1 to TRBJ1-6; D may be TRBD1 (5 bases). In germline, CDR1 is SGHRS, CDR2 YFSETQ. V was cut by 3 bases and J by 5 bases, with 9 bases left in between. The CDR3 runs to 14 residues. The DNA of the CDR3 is TGCGCCAGCAGCTCTCAGGGTGATAATTCACCCCTCCACTTT. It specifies CASSSQGDNSPLHF.

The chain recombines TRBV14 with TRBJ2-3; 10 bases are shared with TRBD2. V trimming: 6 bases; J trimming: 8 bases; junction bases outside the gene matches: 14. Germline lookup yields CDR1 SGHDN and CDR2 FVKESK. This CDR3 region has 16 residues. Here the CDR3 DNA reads TGTGCCAGCAGGCCAACTAGCGGGGCCCAGAGAGGTACGCAGTATTTT. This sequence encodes CASRPTSGAQRGTQYF.